This TCR beta chain was retrieved from a study of CD8 T cells in ankylosing spondylitis. Construction of TCR beta libraries was performed using quantitative 5'-RACE with molecular barcodes. Each CDR3 protein is one row after TCRdb ran MiXCR on the 5' RACE reads. The data hold about 210,000 distinct CDR3 sequences, with about 6.7% observed a single time. The sample holds many counts of this clonotype. Its specificity is not known. Study-level findings and limits: CD8+ by phenotype, disease-linked clones were relatively rare in peripheral blood. For ankylosing spondylitis blood, a TCR beta motif of several highly homologous variants appeared characteristic.

In germline, CDR1 is MDHEN, CDR2 SYDVKM. The CDR3 extends over 16 amino acids. V lost 4 bases to trimming and J lost 0 bases, with 15 bases between them. The TCR comes from a male donor with ankylosing spondylitis. The sequencing sample was made of blood, either unsorted or a sorted T cell fraction (not recorded which). J is TRBJ1-1 and V is TRBV28; TRBD1 is a possible D gene (6 bases). The CDR3 nucleotides read TGTGCCAGCAGTTCTTGGGGGGCGAGATTGAACACTGAAGCTTTCTTT. Protein: CASSSWGARLNTEAFF.